Here is one T cell receptor (beta chain) with its context. What antigen it recognizes has not been identified. Within one base of it there is no much larger clone, and no base qualities were kept. The record originates from a study of blood T cells in healthy people across ages (dated by TCRdb to 2014 to 2015). With regard to the full study: In model experiments, template switching captured roughly one uniquely barcoded TCR beta cDNA molecule for every two T cells. For two donors (one aged 18 to 29 and one aged 80 or older), the study analyzed two additional independent replicas of 1 million unique cDNA reads from the same blood draw. To avoid experimental bias, donors of different ages were randomly spread across the sequencing lanes. The study measured age-related changes in TCR beta repertoire diversity using deep sequencing normalized with unique cDNA molecular identifiers. Donors were grouped into four age groups: young (average approximately 16 years), middle-aged (39), aged (about 59) and long-lived (less than 85). The paper as a whole reports these results and caveats: Compared with the aged group, more naive CD4+ T cells, fewer expanded clones and increased TCR diversity were shown by the long-lived group, suggesting age selection. Estimates of total diversity based on one million sequenced T cells were considered lower bounds and underestimates. Observed TCR beta diversity per million T cells fell roughly linearly with age, and a significant reduction was already apparent by age roughly 40. The CMV infection status of donors was not known, potentially confounding age-related changes in expanded clonotypes. Because profiling used bulk unsorted PBMCs, naive and antigen-experienced compartments could not be compared conclusively. There was a strong correlation between observed TCR beta diversity and the percentage of naive T cells measured by flow cytometry.

Sequences SGHRS (CDR1) and YFSETQ (CDR2) are obtained from the germline V gene. V lost 0 bases and J lost 4 bases; the stretch between them is 10 bases long. The CDR3 spans 14 residues, from the cysteine through the phenylalanine. The sequence is cut down to CDR3 DNA, 42 bases in frame from base 1. The library was prepared using 5' RACE. A second roughly 7 to 11 cycle PCR used a sample-barcoded 5' primer and a J-beta primer mix. A template-switch 5' adaptor carrying 12 random nucleotides introduced a unique molecular identifier onto each TCR beta cDNA molecule. At least 3 million CDR3-containing paired-end reads were obtained from each sample. First-strand cDNA synthesis was performed from all RNA using the Mint cDNA synthesis kit, with priming by a TRBC-specific oligonucleotide. Following uracil-DNA glycosylase treatment, all cDNA underwent a first 18-cycle PCR with the universal primers M1SS and BC2_uni_R. The original pipeline was this. For normalization, 1 million high-quality reads, each with a distinct molecular identifier, were randomly selected from each sample. Instead of being binned into consensus sequences, reads that shared molecular identifiers were thrown out. MiTCR, run with a Q25 quality threshold and the strictest error-elimination algorithm, handled CDR3 identification, clonotype clustering and error correction. A nonparametric unseen species model with Euler transformation was used to estimate lower-bound total TCR beta diversity. In TCRdb, the public reads were trimmed at Q25 with fastp and aligned with MiXCR, with productive beta chains retained. Entries that share a CDR3 protein sequence are merged under the most common genes and DNA. TCRdb, not the original authors, processed these V and J calls. For this sample the table gives fewer than 2,000,000 distinct CDR3 sequences, of which roughly two fifths were detected only once. 20% to 25% of the sample comes from the top ten.

The donors were around 39 Caucasian individuals from Russia, aged 6 to 90 years, who were systemically healthy. Each donor gave around 9.5 milliliters of peripheral blood, collected into EDTA-treated Vacutainer tubes. Ficoll-Paque density-gradient centrifugation was used to isolate PBMCs, with at least 7 million obtained per sample. Total RNA was extracted from PBMCs with Trizol reagent, with at least 5 micrograms obtained per sample. For every donor, flow cytometry on a PBMC aliquot measured the percentage of naive CD45RAhigh/CD27high T cells. This receptor was taken from a human donor in good health. The rearrangement joined TRBV5-1 to TRBJ1-2; the D gene is not confidently resolved. The sample taken for sequencing was blood. The DNA sequence is given as TGCGCCAGCAGCTTGGAGACCATATCCTATGGCTACACCTTC. It translates as CASSLETISYGYTF.